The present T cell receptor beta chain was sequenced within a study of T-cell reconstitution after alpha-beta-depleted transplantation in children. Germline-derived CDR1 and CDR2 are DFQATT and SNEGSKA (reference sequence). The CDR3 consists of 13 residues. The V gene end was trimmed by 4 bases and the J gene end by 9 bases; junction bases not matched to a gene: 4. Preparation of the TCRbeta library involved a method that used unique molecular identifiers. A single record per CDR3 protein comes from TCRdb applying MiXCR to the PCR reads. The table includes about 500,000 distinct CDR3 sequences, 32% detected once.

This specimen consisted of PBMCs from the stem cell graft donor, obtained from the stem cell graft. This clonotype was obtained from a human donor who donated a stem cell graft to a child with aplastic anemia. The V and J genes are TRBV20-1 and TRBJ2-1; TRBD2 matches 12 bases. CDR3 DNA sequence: TGCAGTGCTACTAGCGGGAGGGCAGCTGAGCAGTTCTTC. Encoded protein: CSATSGRAAEQFF.